The rows below give T cell receptor beta chains drawn from one sample of a study of blood T cell repertoires in COVID-19. Clones were read by immunoSEQ multiplex PCR, and TCRdb kept only the in-frame ones, dropping some. The sample lists about 490,000 clones, 70% to 90% seen once, with approximately 3% in the top ten. The sample taken for sequencing was peripheral blood. These receptors were collected from a human donor in a cohort sampled during active COVID-19. The CDR3 runs from the conserved cysteine through the conserved F or W. Each record gives: J gene, D gene, clone size, V gene, CDR3 DNA, CDR3 protein. A D gene is named only where the DNA matches it firmly. Size tells how often a clone was seen (once, few, many) or the class of an expanded clone, and some rows leave it out.

j_call: TRBJ2-1; d_call: TRBD2; clone_size: -; v_call: TRBV19; cdr3_nt: TGTGCCAGTAGTAGAGGGACTAGCGGGAATTACAATGAGCAGTTCTTC; cdr3_aa: CASSRGTSGNYNEQFF
j_call: TRBJ2-4; d_call: -; clone_size: -; v_call: TRBV7-9; cdr3_nt: TGTGCCAGCAGCGACCCAGGGTTCGCCAAAAACATTCAGTACTTC; cdr3_aa: CASSDPGFAKNIQYF
j_call: TRBJ2-2; d_call: TRBD1; clone_size: -; v_call: TRBV5-8; cdr3_nt: TGTGCCAGCAGCCATAGACAGGGGGTCGCCGGGGAGCTGTTTTTT; cdr3_aa: CASSHRQGVAGELFF
j_call: TRBJ1-2; d_call: -; clone_size: -; v_call: TRBV11-2; cdr3_nt: TGTGCCAGCAGCCCAGGGAACAACTATGGCTACACCTTC; cdr3_aa: CASSPGNNYGYTF
j_call: TRBJ2-7; d_call: TRBD2; clone_size: -; v_call: TRBV5-4; cdr3_nt: TGTGCCAGCACCCCGGGTAGCGGGAGGGCCGGGTTCTCCGAGCAGTACTTC; cdr3_aa: CASTPGSGRAGFSEQYF
j_call: TRBJ1-2; d_call: TRBD1; clone_size: -; v_call: TRBV27; cdr3_nt: TGTGCCAGCAGTCTAAACAGGGGAAACTATGGCTACACCTTC; cdr3_aa: CASSLNRGNYGYTF
j_call: TRBJ1-1; d_call: -; clone_size: few; v_call: TRBV29-1; cdr3_nt: TGCAGCGTTCAGGCAGATTTGAACACTGAAGCTTTCTTT; cdr3_aa: CSVQADLNTEAFF
j_call: TRBJ2-7; d_call: -; clone_size: -; v_call: TRBV5-5; cdr3_nt: TGTGCCAGCAGTCCCCGCGGGGAAATCTCCTACGAGCAGTACTTC; cdr3_aa: CASSPRGEISYEQYF
j_call: TRBJ2-5; d_call: TRBD2; clone_size: -; v_call: TRBV5-1; cdr3_nt: TGCGCCAGCAGCTTGGGGGCCTCGACTAGCGGGAGTGATGAGACCCAGTACTTC; cdr3_aa: CASSLGASTSGSDETQYF
j_call: TRBJ2-2; d_call: -; clone_size: few; v_call: TRBV5-5; cdr3_nt: TGTGCCAGCAGCCGTGGCCAGCCAGGGGACGGTGGGGAGCTGTTTTTT; cdr3_aa: CASSRGQPGDGGELFF
j_call: TRBJ1-2; d_call: -; clone_size: -; v_call: TRBV28; cdr3_nt: TGTGCCAGCAGTTTATCCCAGATTAACTATGGCTACACCTTC; cdr3_aa: CASSLSQINYGYTF
j_call: TRBJ1-1; d_call: -; clone_size: -; v_call: TRBV3-1/TRBV3-2; cdr3_nt: TGTGCCAGCAGCCAAGATTTCGGGGTCGGAAACACTGAAGCTTTCTTT; cdr3_aa: CASSQDFGVGNTEAFF
j_call: TRBJ2-4; d_call: TRBD1; clone_size: -; v_call: TRBV9; cdr3_nt: TGTGCCAGCAGTTACAGGGGCTGGGGAAACATTCAGTACTTC; cdr3_aa: CASSYRGWGNIQYF
j_call: TRBJ2-1; d_call: TRBD1; clone_size: -; v_call: TRBV5-4; cdr3_nt: TGTGCCAGCAGCTTACCCCGGGGACAGGGAAAGAATGAGCAGTTCTTC; cdr3_aa: CASSLPRGQGKNEQFF
j_call: TRBJ2-3; d_call: TRBD2; clone_size: -; v_call: TRBV7-3; cdr3_nt: TGTGCCAGCAGCTTCTCTAGCGGGGACACAGATACGCAGTATTTT; cdr3_aa: CASSFSSGDTDTQYF
j_call: TRBJ2-5; d_call: TRBD2; clone_size: -; v_call: TRBV7-2; cdr3_nt: TGTGCCAGCACCCCGGGGGCTAGCGGGCCTCAAGAGACCCAGTACTTC; cdr3_aa: CASTPGASGPQETQYF
j_call: TRBJ2-3; d_call: TRBD2; clone_size: -; v_call: TRBV18; cdr3_nt: TGTGCCAGCTCACTTGGACTAGCGGGGGCAGATACGCAGTATTTT; cdr3_aa: CASSLGLAGADTQYF
j_call: TRBJ1-2; d_call: -; clone_size: -; v_call: TRBV27; cdr3_nt: TGTGCCAGCAGTTTTAGAGCTAACTATGGCTACACCTTC; cdr3_aa: CASSFRANYGYTF
j_call: TRBJ2-4; d_call: TRBD1; clone_size: once; v_call: TRBV28; cdr3_nt: TGTGCCAGCAGTGTTGACAGGGCTGATGGTGTCAACATTCAGTACTTC; cdr3_aa: CASSVDRADGVNIQYF
j_call: TRBJ2-1; d_call: TRBD1; clone_size: -; v_call: TRBV19; cdr3_nt: TGTGCCAGTAGTATCGAGGGACAGGGGGAGCAGTTCTTC; cdr3_aa: CASSIEGQGEQFF
j_call: TRBJ2-2; d_call: TRBD1; clone_size: -; v_call: TRBV19; cdr3_nt: TGTGCCAGTAGTTTACAGGGGGTCACCGGGGAGCTGTTTTTT; cdr3_aa: CASSLQGVTGELFF
j_call: TRBJ2-1; d_call: TRBD2; clone_size: -; v_call: TRBV10-2; cdr3_nt: TGCGCCAGCACGACTAGCGGGACTTACAATGAGCAGTTCTTC; cdr3_aa: CASTTSGTYNEQFF
j_call: TRBJ2-1; d_call: TRBD1; clone_size: -; v_call: TRBV7-2; cdr3_nt: TGTGCCAGCAGCTTAGGGGACAGGGGCGAATCGAATGAGCAGTTCTTC; cdr3_aa: CASSLGDRGESNEQFF
j_call: TRBJ1-2; d_call: TRBD1; clone_size: -; v_call: TRBV3-1/TRBV3-2; cdr3_nt: TGTGCCAGCAGCCAAGTTCAGGGGGATGGCTACACCTTC; cdr3_aa: CASSQVQGDGYTF
j_call: TRBJ2-2; d_call: TRBD1; clone_size: -; v_call: TRBV13; cdr3_nt: TGTGCCAGCAGCCCCGGGACAGGGGTCCCCGGGGAGCTGTTTTTT; cdr3_aa: CASSPGTGVPGELFF
j_call: TRBJ1-2; d_call: -; clone_size: many; v_call: TRBV28; cdr3_nt: TGTGCCAGCAGTGCCCCGGAGGCGGGGGGCGGCTACACCTTC; cdr3_aa: CASSAPEAGGGYTF
j_call: TRBJ2-7; d_call: TRBD2; clone_size: -; v_call: TRBV9; cdr3_nt: TGTGCCAGCAGCGTAGCTAGCGGGGATACCTACGAGCAGTACTTC; cdr3_aa: CASSVASGDTYEQYF
j_call: TRBJ2-1; d_call: -; clone_size: -; v_call: TRBV7-8; cdr3_nt: TGTGCCAGCAGCCCCTTAGGTGGGGGGAATGAGCAGTTCTTC; cdr3_aa: CASSPLGGGNEQFF
j_call: TRBJ2-2; d_call: TRBD2; clone_size: -; v_call: TRBV6-2/TRBV6-3; cdr3_nt: TGTGCCAGCAGTTACCCCATTGGACTAGCGGTGAACACCGGGGAGCTGTTTTTT; cdr3_aa: CASSYPIGLAVNTGELFF
j_call: TRBJ2-7; d_call: -; clone_size: -; v_call: TRBV21-1; cdr3_nt: TGTGCCAGCAGCAAATGGGGACAGGGAAGGTCCTCCGACTCCTACGAGCAGTACTTC; cdr3_aa: CASSKWGQGRSSDSYEQYF
j_call: TRBJ2-4; d_call: TRBD1; clone_size: once; v_call: TRBV3-1/TRBV3-2; cdr3_nt: TGTGCCAGCAGCCGACGAGGGGGCGAAAACATTCAGTACTTC; cdr3_aa: CASSRRGGENIQYF
j_call: TRBJ2-1; d_call: TRBD2; clone_size: few; v_call: TRBV6-4; cdr3_nt: TGTGCCAGCAGTGCGGGGACTATTGGTGAGCAGTTCTTC; cdr3_aa: CASSAGTIGEQFF
j_call: TRBJ2-3; d_call: -; clone_size: -; v_call: TRBV21-1; cdr3_nt: TGTGCCAGCATGCTCCCGGGACAGGGAGGGCCAGATACGCAGTATTTT; cdr3_aa: CASMLPGQGGPDTQYF
j_call: TRBJ1-1; d_call: -; clone_size: -; v_call: TRBV25-1; cdr3_nt: TGTGCCAGCAGTGAAGTGAGGGGGACTGAAGCTTTCTTT; cdr3_aa: CASSEVRGTEAFF
j_call: TRBJ1-1; d_call: -; clone_size: -; v_call: TRBV7-9; cdr3_nt: TGTGCCAGCAGTTCAGGGGAGAGGACTGAAGCTTTCTTT; cdr3_aa: CASSSGERTEAFF
j_call: TRBJ2-1; d_call: TRBD1; clone_size: -; v_call: TRBV30; cdr3_nt: TGTGCCTGGAGTACGGGACAGGGGGCTCGAAGCTCCTACAATGAGCAGTTCTTC; cdr3_aa: CAWSTGQGARSSYNEQFF
j_call: TRBJ1-5; d_call: TRBD1; clone_size: -; v_call: TRBV6-5; cdr3_nt: TGTGCCAGCAGCTGGGACAGGACTAGCAATCAGCCCCAGCATTTT; cdr3_aa: CASSWDRTSNQPQHF
j_call: TRBJ1-1; d_call: TRBD1; clone_size: -; v_call: TRBV30; cdr3_nt: TGTGCCTGGAGTTTGACAGGGGCTGAAGCTTTCTTT; cdr3_aa: CAWSLTGAEAFF
j_call: TRBJ2-1; d_call: TRBD2; clone_size: once; v_call: TRBV19; cdr3_nt: TGTGCCAGTAGTGTGACTAGCGGGAGGTATGAGCAGTTCTTC; cdr3_aa: CASSVTSGRYEQFF
j_call: TRBJ2-2; d_call: -; clone_size: -; v_call: TRBV6-5; cdr3_nt: TGTGCCAGCAGTTACTCGAGCGGGAACACCGGGGAGCTGTTTTTT; cdr3_aa: CASSYSSGNTGELFF
j_call: TRBJ2-1; d_call: -; clone_size: -; v_call: TRBV3-1/TRBV3-2; cdr3_nt: TGTGCCAGCAGTGTTACTAGGGGGTCCTACAATGAGCAGTTCTTC; cdr3_aa: CASSVTRGSYNEQFF
j_call: TRBJ1-1; d_call: -; clone_size: -; v_call: TRBV5-1; cdr3_nt: TGCGCCAGCAGACAACAGGGTGGAGTAAACACTGAAGCTTTCTTT; cdr3_aa: CASRQQGGVNTEAFF
j_call: TRBJ1-2; d_call: -; clone_size: -; v_call: TRBV18; cdr3_nt: TGTGCCAGCTCACCACGAGGGCTGGAGTTCTATGGCTACACCTTC; cdr3_aa: CASSPRGLEFYGYTF
j_call: TRBJ1-2; d_call: -; clone_size: once; v_call: TRBV11-2; cdr3_nt: TGTGCCAGCAGCCCAAGTCGACAGGAGGCTTTGATCTATGGCTACACCTTC; cdr3_aa: CASSPSRQEALIYGYTF
j_call: TRBJ2-7; d_call: -; clone_size: -; v_call: TRBV30; cdr3_nt: TGTGCCTGGCATCACATGGGCACGCCCTTCTCCTACGAGCAGTACTTC; cdr3_aa: CAWHHMGTPFSYEQYF
j_call: TRBJ2-2; d_call: -; clone_size: -; v_call: TRBV27; cdr3_nt: TGTGCCAGCAGTAGTGGGACTTTTCTCCCCCTGTTTTTT; cdr3_aa: CASSSGTFLPLFF
j_call: TRBJ2-3; d_call: -; clone_size: -; v_call: TRBV19; cdr3_nt: TGTGCCAGTAGTAATCAACTGCATACGCAGTATTTT; cdr3_aa: CASSNQLHTQYF
j_call: TRBJ2-3; d_call: -; clone_size: -; v_call: TRBV4-2; cdr3_nt: TGTGCCAGCAGCCATGGGGCGGAGGGGGCAGCAGATACGCAGTATTTT; cdr3_aa: CASSHGAEGAADTQYF
j_call: TRBJ2-7; d_call: TRBD2; clone_size: -; v_call: TRBV28; cdr3_nt: TGTGCCAGCAGTATCCTACTTTCAGCTAGCGGGAGACCCTACGAGCAGTACTTC; cdr3_aa: CASSILLSASGRPYEQYF